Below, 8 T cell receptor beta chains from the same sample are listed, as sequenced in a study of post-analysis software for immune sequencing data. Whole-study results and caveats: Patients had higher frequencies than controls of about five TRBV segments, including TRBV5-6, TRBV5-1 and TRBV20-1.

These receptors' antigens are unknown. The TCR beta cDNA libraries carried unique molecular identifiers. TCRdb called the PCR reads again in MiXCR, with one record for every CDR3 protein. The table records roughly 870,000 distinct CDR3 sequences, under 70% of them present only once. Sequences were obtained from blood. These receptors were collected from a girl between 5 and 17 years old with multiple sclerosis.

The CDR3 here is CSARDKRAGGPWQETQYF. In nucleotides, the CDR3 is TGCAGTGCTAGAGATAAGAGAGCGGGGGGGCCCTGGCAAGAGACCCAGTACTTC. This chain links TRBV20-1 with TRBJ2-5, with 10 bases that match TRBD2. After removal of 0 bases from V and 2 bases from J, the junction contained 12 bases not matched to a gene. From germline, CDR1 is DFQATT and CDR2 SNEGSKA (reference sequence). This CDR3 is 18 amino acids long.

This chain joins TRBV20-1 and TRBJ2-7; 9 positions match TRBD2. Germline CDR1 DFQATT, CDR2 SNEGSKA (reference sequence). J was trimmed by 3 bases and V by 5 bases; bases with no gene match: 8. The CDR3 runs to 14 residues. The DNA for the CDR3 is TGCAGTGCTGGGGGACTAGCTGAATACTACGAGCAGTACTTC. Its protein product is CSAGGLAEYYEQYF.

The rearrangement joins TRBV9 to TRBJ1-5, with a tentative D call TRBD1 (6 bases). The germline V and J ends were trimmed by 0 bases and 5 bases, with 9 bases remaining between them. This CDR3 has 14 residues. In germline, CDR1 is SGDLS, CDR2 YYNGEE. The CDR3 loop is CASSVEPGDQPQHF. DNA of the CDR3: TGTGCCAGCAGCGTAGAACCAGGGGATCAGCCCCAGCATTTT.

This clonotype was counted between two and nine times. CDR3: CASSFFAGEVYEQYF. In nucleotides, the CDR3 is TGTGCCAGCAGTTTCTTTGCGGGAGAGGTCTACGAGCAGTACTTC. The chain employs TRBV12-3 or TRBV12-4 and TRBJ2-7; 7 positions match TRBD2. CDR3 size: 15 residues. With V trimmed by 3 bases and J by 3 bases, 8 bases remained unmatched.

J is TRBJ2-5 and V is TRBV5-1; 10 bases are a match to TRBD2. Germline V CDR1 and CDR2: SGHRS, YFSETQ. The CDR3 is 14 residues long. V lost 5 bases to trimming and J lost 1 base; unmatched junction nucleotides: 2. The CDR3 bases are TGCGCCAGCAGTAAGCGGGAGGGCCAAGAGACCCAGTACTTC. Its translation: CASSKREGQETQYF.

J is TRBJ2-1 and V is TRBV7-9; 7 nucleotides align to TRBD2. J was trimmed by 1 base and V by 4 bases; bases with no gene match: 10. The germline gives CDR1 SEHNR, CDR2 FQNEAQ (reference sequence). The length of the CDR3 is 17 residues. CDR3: CASSSRLALRSYNEQFF. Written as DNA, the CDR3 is TGTGCCAGCAGCTCGAGACTAGCCTTGAGATCCTACAATGAGCAGTTCTTC. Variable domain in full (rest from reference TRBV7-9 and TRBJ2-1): DTGVSQNPRHKITKRGQNVTFRCDPISEHNRLYWYRQTLGQGPEFLTYFQNEAQLEKSRLLSDRFSAERPKGSFSTLEIQRTEQGDSAMYLCASSSRLALRSYNEQFFGPGTRLTVL.

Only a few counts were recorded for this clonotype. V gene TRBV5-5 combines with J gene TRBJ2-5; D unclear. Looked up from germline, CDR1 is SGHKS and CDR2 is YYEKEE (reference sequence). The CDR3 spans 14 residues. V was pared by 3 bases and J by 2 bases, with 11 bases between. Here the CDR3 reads CASSWARLQETQYF. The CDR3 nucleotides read TGTGCCAGCAGCTGGGCCCGGCTACAAGAGACCCAGTACTTC.

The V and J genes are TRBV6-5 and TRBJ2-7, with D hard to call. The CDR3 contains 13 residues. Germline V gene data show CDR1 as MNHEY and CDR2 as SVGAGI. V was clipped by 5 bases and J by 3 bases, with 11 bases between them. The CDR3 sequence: CASSSPGFYEQYF. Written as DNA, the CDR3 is TGTGCCAGCAGTAGTCCCGGGTTCTACGAGCAGTACTTC.